A selection of T cell receptor beta chains follows, all from one sample in a study of T cells after somatic rescue of genetic block. Sequencing used immunoSEQ multiplex PCR; TCRdb keeps in-frame clones, though not all of them. The repertoire includes roughly 11,000 clones, less than 80% of them detected once, and approximately 12% sits in the top ten. The sample taken for sequencing was peripheral blood mononuclear cells (PBMCs). These receptors were taken from a boy between 10 and 17 years old. Both conserved end residues are part of each CDR3. Fields, in order: clone size, J gene, V gene, D gene, CDR3 protein, CDR3 DNA. D genes are given only for firm matches. The listing skips clone size in some rows; elsewhere it reads once, few, many or a size class.

clone size: NA; J gene: TRBJ2-3; V gene: TRBV28; D gene: TRBD1; CDR3 protein: CASSTGGSDTQYF; CDR3 DNA: TGTGCCAGCAGCACAGGGGGCTCAGATACGCAGTATTTT
clone size: NA; J gene: TRBJ1-5; V gene: TRBV4-1; D gene: NA; CDR3 protein: CASSQDQGQGRQPQHF; CDR3 DNA: TGCGCCAGCAGCCAAGATCAAGGGCAGGGCCGTCAGCCCCAGCATTTT
clone size: NA; J gene: TRBJ2-2; V gene: TRBV2; D gene: TRBD1; CDR3 protein: CASRKDRSNTGELFF; CDR3 DNA: TGTGCCAGCAGGAAGGACAGGTCAAACACCGGGGAGCTGTTTTTT
clone size: NA; J gene: TRBJ1-2; V gene: TRBV10-3; D gene: TRBD1; CDR3 protein: CAISDPRTGANYGYTF; CDR3 DNA: TGTGCCATCAGTGACCCGAGGACAGGGGCTAACTATGGCTACACCTTC
clone size: few; J gene: TRBJ2-7; V gene: TRBV11-2; D gene: NA; CDR3 protein: CASTFFGNSHPYEQYF; CDR3 DNA: TGTGCCAGCACCTTTTTCGGTAATAGCCACCCTTACGAGCAGTACTTC
clone size: NA; J gene: TRBJ1-2; V gene: TRBV30; D gene: TRBD1; CDR3 protein: CAWGQAQLYGYTF; CDR3 DNA: TGTGCCTGGGGACAGGCTCAGCTATATGGCTACACCTTC
clone size: NA; J gene: TRBJ2-5; V gene: TRBV27; D gene: TRBD2; CDR3 protein: CASSLGTSGNVQYF; CDR3 DNA: TGTGCCAGCAGTTTAGGGACTAGCGGGAATGTGCAGTACTTC
clone size: NA; J gene: TRBJ2-7; V gene: TRBV18; D gene: TRBD1; CDR3 protein: CASSPSYRGDYEQYF; CDR3 DNA: TGTGCCAGCTCACCTTCCTACAGGGGTGACTACGAGCAGTACTTC
clone size: NA; J gene: TRBJ2-2; V gene: TRBV7-8; D gene: TRBD2; CDR3 protein: CASSLALLGGTGELFF; CDR3 DNA: TGTGCCAGCAGCTTAGCTCTACTGGGGGGGACCGGGGAGCTGTTTTTT
clone size: NA; J gene: TRBJ2-5; V gene: TRBV19; D gene: TRBD1; CDR3 protein: CASSRGQGETQYF; CDR3 DNA: TGTGCCAGCAGCAGGGGGCAGGGAGAGACCCAGTACTTC
clone size: once; J gene: TRBJ1-1; V gene: TRBV5-8; D gene: NA; CDR3 protein: CASSLFRLAEAFF; CDR3 DNA: TGTGCCAGCAGCCTCTTTAGGTTGGCTGAAGCTTTCTTT
clone size: NA; J gene: TRBJ2-7; V gene: TRBV9; D gene: NA; CDR3 protein: CASSPPTGSYEQYF; CDR3 DNA: TGTGCCAGCAGCCCGCCGACAGGTTCCTACGAGCAGTACTTC
clone size: once; J gene: TRBJ2-7; V gene: TRBV5-1; D gene: NA; CDR3 protein: CASSSDILHEQYF; CDR3 DNA: TGCGCCAGCAGCTCGGACATTCTCCACGAGCAGTACTTC
clone size: NA; J gene: TRBJ2-7; V gene: TRBV7-9; D gene: NA; CDR3 protein: CASSLSSAGGYEQYF; CDR3 DNA: TGTGCCAGCAGCTTAAGTAGCGCCGGAGGCTACGAGCAGTACTTC
clone size: NA; J gene: TRBJ1-1; V gene: TRBV29-1; D gene: NA; CDR3 protein: CSVGKWNTEAFF; CDR3 DNA: TGCAGCGTTGGGAAATGGAACACTGAAGCTTTCTTT
clone size: NA; J gene: TRBJ1-1; V gene: TRBV7-3; D gene: NA; CDR3 protein: CASSFQQSTEAFF; CDR3 DNA: TGTGCCAGCAGCTTTCAACAGTCCACTGAAGCTTTCTTT
clone size: NA; J gene: TRBJ1-1; V gene: TRBV28; D gene: NA; CDR3 protein: CASSLYRFRGEGDTTEAFF; CDR3 DNA: TGTGCCAGCAGTTTATACCGTTTCCGGGGCGAAGGAGATACAACTGAAGCTTTCTTT
clone size: NA; J gene: TRBJ2-1; V gene: TRBV5-6; D gene: NA; CDR3 protein: CASSLVQKSSYNEQFF; CDR3 DNA: TGTGCCAGCAGCTTAGTTCAGAAAAGCTCCTACAATGAGCAGTTCTTC
clone size: NA; J gene: TRBJ2-7; V gene: TRBV7-6; D gene: NA; CDR3 protein: CASSLALLAGKEGTTYEQYF; CDR3 DNA: TGTGCCAGCAGCTTAGCGCTTTTGGCGGGGAAAGAGGGTACCACTTACGAGCAGTACTTC
clone size: few; J gene: TRBJ2-5; V gene: TRBV2; D gene: NA; CDR3 protein: CASSVGTETQYF; CDR3 DNA: TGTGCCAGCAGCGTGGGAACAGAGACCCAGTACTTC
clone size: NA; J gene: TRBJ1-1; V gene: TRBV18; D gene: TRBD1; CDR3 protein: CASSPGQGKRTFF; CDR3 DNA: TGTGCCAGCTCACCGGGACAGGGAAAGAGAACTTTCTTT
clone size: NA; J gene: TRBJ1-6; V gene: TRBV5-1; D gene: NA; CDR3 protein: CASSLVNPLLNSPLHF; CDR3 DNA: TGCGCCAGCAGCTTGGTGAACCCGCTCCTTAATTCACCCCTCCACTTT
clone size: NA; J gene: TRBJ1-5; V gene: TRBV6-6; D gene: TRBD1; CDR3 protein: CASSLSGGESNQPQHF; CDR3 DNA: TGTGCCAGCAGTCTTTCAGGGGGAGAGAGCAATCAGCCCCAGCATTTT
clone size: NA; J gene: TRBJ1-3; V gene: TRBV5-3; D gene: NA; CDR3 protein: CARSLKEVGTFENTIYF; CDR3 DNA: TGTGCCAGAAGCTTGAAGGAGGTGGGAACCTTTGAAAACACCATATATTTT
clone size: NA; J gene: TRBJ2-7; V gene: TRBV21-1; D gene: NA; CDR3 protein: CKRRALRVAPYEQYF; CDR3 DNA: TGTAAGAGGCGGGCTTTAAGGGTTGCCCCCTACGAGCAGTACTTC
clone size: NA; J gene: TRBJ1-2; V gene: TRBV6-1; D gene: NA; CDR3 protein: CASSSPTSYGYTF; CDR3 DNA: TGTGCCAGCAGTTCTCCCACTAGCTATGGCTACACCTTC
clone size: medium-sized; J gene: TRBJ1-1; V gene: TRBV6-6; D gene: NA; CDR3 protein: CASTDGMNTEAFF; CDR3 DNA: TGTGCCAGCACGGACGGGATGAACACTGAAGCTTTCTTT
clone size: NA; J gene: TRBJ2-3; V gene: TRBV6-6; D gene: TRBD2; CDR3 protein: CASSSLRRDYADTQYF; CDR3 DNA: TGTGCCAGCAGCTCCCTTCGCCGGGACTACGCAGATACGCAGTATTTT
clone size: few; J gene: TRBJ1-5; V gene: TRBV6-5; D gene: NA; CDR3 protein: CASSYIMGLGGQPQHF; CDR3 DNA: TGTGCCAGCAGTTACATCATGGGGTTGGGGGGACAGCCCCAGCATTTT
clone size: medium-sized; J gene: TRBJ1-1; V gene: TRBV7-8; D gene: TRBD1; CDR3 protein: CASSPNRGSTEAFF; CDR3 DNA: TGTGCCAGCAGCCCTAACAGGGGATCAACTGAAGCTTTCTTT
clone size: NA; J gene: TRBJ2-5; V gene: TRBV10-3; D gene: TRBD2; CDR3 protein: CAISGTSGAQETQYF; CDR3 DNA: TGTGCCATCAGCGGGACTAGCGGGGCACAAGAGACCCAGTACTTC
clone size: NA; J gene: TRBJ2-5; V gene: TRBV28; D gene: NA; CDR3 protein: CASRLARRGETQYF; CDR3 DNA: TGTGCCAGCAGGCTAGCACGGAGAGGGGAGACCCAGTACTTC
clone size: NA; J gene: TRBJ2-5; V gene: TRBV2; D gene: TRBD1; CDR3 protein: CASTVTGQETQYF; CDR3 DNA: TGTGCCAGCACTGTGACAGGGCAAGAGACCCAGTACTTC
clone size: NA; J gene: TRBJ2-1; V gene: TRBV29-1; D gene: NA; CDR3 protein: CSVEEATNEQFF; CDR3 DNA: TGCAGCGTTGAAGAAGCCACCAATGAGCAGTTCTTC
clone size: few; J gene: TRBJ2-1; V gene: TRBV28; D gene: NA; CDR3 protein: CASKPGPSSYNEQFF; CDR3 DNA: TGTGCCAGCAAGCCGGGACCGAGCTCCTACAATGAGCAGTTCTTC
clone size: NA; J gene: TRBJ2-5; V gene: TRBV12-5; D gene: TRBD2; CDR3 protein: CASGLVRGGPQRQETQYF; CDR3 DNA: TGTGCTAGTGGTTTGGTACGGGGGGGGCCCCAAAGACAAGAGACCCAGTACTTC
clone size: NA; J gene: TRBJ2-1; V gene: TRBV10-3; D gene: NA; CDR3 protein: CAISESGGGTYNEQFF; CDR3 DNA: TGTGCCATCAGTGAGTCTGGAGGGGGAACCTACAATGAGCAGTTCTTC
clone size: NA; J gene: TRBJ1-1; V gene: TRBV18; D gene: TRBD1; CDR3 protein: CASSHYRPGQGMNTEAFF; CDR3 DNA: TGTGCCAGCTCACATTACCGGCCGGGACAGGGCATGAACACTGAAGCTTTCTTT
clone size: NA; J gene: TRBJ1-2; V gene: TRBV9; D gene: NA; CDR3 protein: CASSVAPGGPYGYTF; CDR3 DNA: TGTGCCAGCAGCGTAGCCCCGGGCGGCCCCTATGGCTACACCTTC
clone size: NA; J gene: TRBJ2-1; V gene: TRBV19; D gene: TRBD2; CDR3 protein: CASSISGTSNEQFF; CDR3 DNA: TGTGCCAGTAGTATCAGCGGGACTAGCAATGAGCAGTTCTTC
clone size: medium-sized; J gene: TRBJ2-1; V gene: TRBV9; D gene: TRBD2; CDR3 protein: CASSVALAGGHNEQFF; CDR3 DNA: TGTGCCAGCAGCGTAGCTCTCGCGGGAGGCCACAATGAGCAGTTCTTC
clone size: NA; J gene: TRBJ2-5; V gene: TRBV7-7; D gene: TRBD1; CDR3 protein: CASSRDRRETQYF; CDR3 DNA: TGTGCCAGCAGCCGGGACAGGAGGGAGACCCAGTACTTC
clone size: medium-sized; J gene: TRBJ1-5; V gene: TRBV9; D gene: TRBD1; CDR3 protein: CASSVFQGAYQPQHF; CDR3 DNA: TGTGCCAGCAGCGTGTTTCAGGGGGCTTATCAGCCCCAGCATTTT
clone size: NA; J gene: TRBJ2-3; V gene: TRBV9; D gene: NA; CDR3 protein: CASSVSPVDTQYF; CDR3 DNA: TGTGCCAGCAGCGTATCTCCGGTAGATACGCAGTATTTT
clone size: medium-sized; J gene: TRBJ2-2; V gene: TRBV6-5; D gene: TRBD1; CDR3 protein: CASRWTGGTGELFF; CDR3 DNA: TGTGCCAGCAGATGGACAGGGGGCACCGGGGAGCTGTTTTTT
clone size: NA; J gene: TRBJ2-7; V gene: TRBV27; D gene: TRBD2; CDR3 protein: CASSYGLAGGSSYEQYF; CDR3 DNA: TGTGCCAGCAGTTACGGACTAGCGGGAGGGAGCTCCTACGAGCAGTACTTC
clone size: once; J gene: TRBJ1-2; V gene: TRBV11-2; D gene: NA; CDR3 protein: CASSLSLHREASGYTF; CDR3 DNA: TGTGCCAGCAGCTTAAGCTTGCACCGGGAAGCGAGTGGCTACACCTTC
clone size: NA; J gene: TRBJ2-2; V gene: TRBV27; D gene: NA; CDR3 protein: CASSLQLVPGELFF; CDR3 DNA: TGTGCCAGCAGCCTTCAATTGGTCCCCGGGGAGCTGTTTTTT
clone size: NA; J gene: TRBJ2-3; V gene: TRBV9; D gene: NA; CDR3 protein: CASSVALEGGGQDTQYF; CDR3 DNA: TGTGCCAGCAGCGTAGCCCTCGAAGGCGGGGGACAAGATACGCAGTATTTT
clone size: few; J gene: TRBJ2-7; V gene: TRBV11-2; D gene: NA; CDR3 protein: CASSQPSAVYEQYF; CDR3 DNA: TGTGCCAGCAGCCAGCCTAGCGCGGTCTACGAGCAGTACTTC
clone size: NA; J gene: TRBJ2-3; V gene: TRBV13; D gene: NA; CDR3 protein: CASSSGAISTDTQYF; CDR3 DNA: TGTGCCAGCAGCTCTGGAGCGATTAGCACAGATACGCAGTATTTT
clone size: NA; J gene: TRBJ2-3; V gene: TRBV15; D gene: TRBD2; CDR3 protein: CATSRSRPGLAGGLDTQYF; CDR3 DNA: TGTGCCACCAGCAGATCCCGACCGGGACTAGCGGGAGGGTTGGATACGCAGTATTTT
clone size: medium-sized; J gene: TRBJ2-7; V gene: TRBV19; D gene: NA; CDR3 protein: CASSMSRTYEQYF; CDR3 DNA: TGTGCCAGTAGTATGAGTAGAACCTACGAGCAGTACTTC
clone size: once; J gene: TRBJ1-5; V gene: TRBV6-1; D gene: TRBD1; CDR3 protein: CATANRGGNQPQHF; CDR3 DNA: TGTGCCACCGCTAACAGGGGCGGCAATCAGCCCCAGCATTTT
clone size: NA; J gene: TRBJ1-6; V gene: TRBV4-2; D gene: NA; CDR3 protein: CASSLGVRASPLHF; CDR3 DNA: TGTGCCAGCAGCTTGGGGGTCAGGGCTTCACCCCTCCACTTT
clone size: NA; J gene: TRBJ1-5; V gene: TRBV11-2; D gene: NA; CDR3 protein: CASSLQSGPQYQPQHF; CDR3 DNA: TGTGCCAGCAGCTTACAATCGGGACCGCAATATCAGCCCCAGCATTTT